Reported below is one TCR beta chain. Its target is unknown. Unsorted PBMC DNA went through sequencing on ten immunoSEQ deep assay plates. Here immunoSEQ multiplex PCR was the method, and the copy in TCRdb shows in-frame clones only, minus some. The sample yields fewer than 650,000 clones, about 80% seen once. These data come from a study of shared clonotypes between healthy human individuals. Findings and caveats of the study: The authors sampled blood alone, and tissue repertoires likely differ.

The study drew all its donors from Caucasian adults living in Nashville, Tennessee. Trimming cost V 4 bases and J 7 bases, with 15 bases left between them. The CDR3 runs 13 residues. The V gene's germline CDR1 is SGHRS and CDR2 YFSETQ. The V gene is TRBV5-1, the J gene TRBJ2-7, with D possibly being TRBD1 or TRBD2 (6 bases each). This clonotype was sampled from a woman aged 40 to 50 in good health. Some clones in this sample may be carry-over from other donors' samples. The sequencing input was PBMCs. This chain's CDR3 is CASSPTGAGEQYF. CDR3 nucleotides: TGCGCCAGCAGCCCCACGGGGGCTGGTGAGCAGTACTTC.